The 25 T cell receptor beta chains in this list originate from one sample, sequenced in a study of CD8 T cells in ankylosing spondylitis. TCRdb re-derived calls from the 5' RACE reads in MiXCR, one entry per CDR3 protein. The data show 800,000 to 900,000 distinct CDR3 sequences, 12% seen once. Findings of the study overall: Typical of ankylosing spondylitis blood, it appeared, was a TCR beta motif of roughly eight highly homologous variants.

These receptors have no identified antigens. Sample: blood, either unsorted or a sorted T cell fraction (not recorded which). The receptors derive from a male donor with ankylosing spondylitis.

The CDR3 bases are TGTGCCAGCAGCCCCCGGACAGGGACCGCTCAGCAGTACTTC. Amino acids: CASSPRTGTAQQYF. This sequence joins TRBV9 and TRBJ2-7, with 8 bases identical to TRBD1. Germline V CDR1 and CDR2: SGDLS, YYNGEE. This CDR3 has 14 amino acids. J was trimmed by 8 bases and V by 4 bases; bases with no gene match: 11.

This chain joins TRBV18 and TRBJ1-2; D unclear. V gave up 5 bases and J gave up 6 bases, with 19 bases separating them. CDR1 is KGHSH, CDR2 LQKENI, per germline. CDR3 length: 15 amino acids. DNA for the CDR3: TGTGCCAGCTCATACCCCCCGGGCAGAAGAGATGGCTACACCTTC. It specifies CASSYPPGRRDGYTF.

DNA for the CDR3: TGCGCCAGCAGCCAACAGGCTATCGAGGCGGGTGAAAAACTGTTTTTT. Amino acids: CASSQQAIEAGEKLFF. The rearrangement uses TRBV5-1 and TRBJ1-4, with a weak D call TRBD1 (5 bases). The CDR3 runs 16 residues. CDR1 and CDR2 from the germline V gene are SGHRS and YFSETQ. Trimming took 4 bases from V and 7 from J, leaving 20 bases between them.

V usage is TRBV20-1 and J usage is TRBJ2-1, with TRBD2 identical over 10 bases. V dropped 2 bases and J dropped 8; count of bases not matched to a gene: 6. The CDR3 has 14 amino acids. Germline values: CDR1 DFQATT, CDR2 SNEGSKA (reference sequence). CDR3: CSARRLAGVYEQFF. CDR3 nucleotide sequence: TGCAGTGCTAGACGGCTAGCGGGAGTCTATGAGCAGTTCTTC.

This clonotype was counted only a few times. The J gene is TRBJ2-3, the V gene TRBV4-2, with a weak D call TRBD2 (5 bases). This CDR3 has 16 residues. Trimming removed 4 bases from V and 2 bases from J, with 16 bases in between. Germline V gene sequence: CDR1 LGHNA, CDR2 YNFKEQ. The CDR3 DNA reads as TGTGCCAGCAGCCCTTCGCCAGCGGAGACCACAGATACGCAGTATTTT. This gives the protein CASSPSPAETTDTQYF.

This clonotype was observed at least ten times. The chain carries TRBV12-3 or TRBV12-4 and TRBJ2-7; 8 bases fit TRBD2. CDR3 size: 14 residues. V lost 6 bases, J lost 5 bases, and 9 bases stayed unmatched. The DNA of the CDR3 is TGTGCCAGCAGCCGGGGACTAGACGCCCACGAGCAGTACTTC. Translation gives CASSRGLDAHEQYF.

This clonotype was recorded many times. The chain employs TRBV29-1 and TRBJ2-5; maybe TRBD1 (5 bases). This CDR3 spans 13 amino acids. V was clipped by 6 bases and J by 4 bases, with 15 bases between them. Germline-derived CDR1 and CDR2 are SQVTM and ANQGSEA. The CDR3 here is CSVLKGSGETQYF. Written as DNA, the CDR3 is TGCAGCGTACTTAAGGGGTCCGGAGAGACCCAGTACTTC.

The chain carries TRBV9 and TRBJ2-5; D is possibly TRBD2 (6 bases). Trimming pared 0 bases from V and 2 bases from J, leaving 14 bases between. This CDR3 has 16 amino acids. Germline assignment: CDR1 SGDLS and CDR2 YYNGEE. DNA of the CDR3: TGTGCCAGCAGCGTAGAACCTCGGACTACACAAGAGACCCAGTACTTC. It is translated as CASSVEPRTTQETQYF.

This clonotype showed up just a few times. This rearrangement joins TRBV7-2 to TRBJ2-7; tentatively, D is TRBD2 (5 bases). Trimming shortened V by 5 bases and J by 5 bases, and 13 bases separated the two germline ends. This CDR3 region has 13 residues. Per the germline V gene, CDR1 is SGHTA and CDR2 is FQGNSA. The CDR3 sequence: CASSLRAENEQYF. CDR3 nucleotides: TGTGCCAGCAGCCTGAGGGCCGAGAACGAGCAGTACTTC.

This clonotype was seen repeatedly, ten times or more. CDR3 residues: CASRGLAGANTGELFF. The CDR3 region has the DNA TGTGCCAGCAGAGGACTAGCGGGAGCGAACACCGGGGAGCTGTTTTTT. The J gene is TRBJ2-2, the V gene TRBV6-1; 13 bases agree with TRBD2. With V trimmed by 6 bases and J by 0 bases, 1 base remained unmatched. The length of the CDR3 is 16 residues. The germline CDR1 and CDR2 sequences are MNHNS and SASEGT.

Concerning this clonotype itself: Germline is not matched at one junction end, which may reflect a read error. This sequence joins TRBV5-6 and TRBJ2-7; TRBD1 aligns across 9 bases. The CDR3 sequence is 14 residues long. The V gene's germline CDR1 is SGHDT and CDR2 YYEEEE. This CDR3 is CAISLWTGDYEQYF. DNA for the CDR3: TGTGCCATCAGCCTATGGACAGGGGACTACGAGCAGTACTTC.

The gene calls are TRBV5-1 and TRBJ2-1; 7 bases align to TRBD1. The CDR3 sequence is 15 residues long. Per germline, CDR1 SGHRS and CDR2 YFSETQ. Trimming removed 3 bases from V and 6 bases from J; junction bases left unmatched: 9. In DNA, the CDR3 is TGCGCCAGCAGCTCTTTAGAGACAGGGACCAATGAGCAGTTCTTC. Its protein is CASSSLETGTNEQFF.

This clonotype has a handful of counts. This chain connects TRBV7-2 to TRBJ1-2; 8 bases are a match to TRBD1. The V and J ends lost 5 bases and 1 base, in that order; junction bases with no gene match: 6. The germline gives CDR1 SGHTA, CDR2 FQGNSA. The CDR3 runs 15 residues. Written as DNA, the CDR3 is TGTGCCAGCAGCCTGTGGACAGGGCTTAACTATGGCTACACCTTC. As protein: CASSLWTGLNYGYTF.

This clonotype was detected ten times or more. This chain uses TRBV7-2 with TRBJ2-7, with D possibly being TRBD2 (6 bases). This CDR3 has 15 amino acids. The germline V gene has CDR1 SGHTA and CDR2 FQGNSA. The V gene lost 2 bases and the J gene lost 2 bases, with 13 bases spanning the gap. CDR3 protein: CASSLRDWGAYEQYF. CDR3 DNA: TGTGCCAGCAGCTTACGGGACTGGGGCGCCTACGAGCAGTACTTC.

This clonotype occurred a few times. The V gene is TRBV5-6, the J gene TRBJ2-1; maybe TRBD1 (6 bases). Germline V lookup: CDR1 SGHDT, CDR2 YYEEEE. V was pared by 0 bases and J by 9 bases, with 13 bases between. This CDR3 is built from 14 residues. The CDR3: CASSLDRAVGEQFF. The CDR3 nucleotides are TGTGCCAGCAGCTTGGACAGGGCCGTCGGTGAGCAGTTCTTC.

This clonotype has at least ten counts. CDR3 in DNA: TGTGCCAGCAGCAGAGGGACGTCGCGGGATACGCAGTATTTT. This codes for CASSRGTSRDTQYF. This chain joins TRBV6-1 and TRBJ2-3; D assignment may be TRBD1 or TRBD2 (5 bases each). Germline loops: CDR1 MNHNS, CDR2 SASEGT. The V gene lost 6 bases and the J gene lost 6 bases, with 16 bases spanning the gap. CDR3 length equals 14 residues.

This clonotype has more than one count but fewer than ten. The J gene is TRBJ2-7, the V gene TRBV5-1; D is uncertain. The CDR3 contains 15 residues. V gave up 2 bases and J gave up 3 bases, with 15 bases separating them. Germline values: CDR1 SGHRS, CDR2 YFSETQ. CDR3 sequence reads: CASSFLRGALYEQYF. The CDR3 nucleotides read TGCGCCAGCAGCTTCCTCCGTGGCGCACTCTACGAGCAGTACTTC.

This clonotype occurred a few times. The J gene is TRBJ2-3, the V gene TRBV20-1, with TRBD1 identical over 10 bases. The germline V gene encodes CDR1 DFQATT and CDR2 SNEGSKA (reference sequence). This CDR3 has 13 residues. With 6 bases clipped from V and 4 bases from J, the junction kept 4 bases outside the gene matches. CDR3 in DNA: TGCAGTGCGAGGACAGGGGGTCCAGATACGCAGTATTTT. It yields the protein CSARTGGPDTQYF.

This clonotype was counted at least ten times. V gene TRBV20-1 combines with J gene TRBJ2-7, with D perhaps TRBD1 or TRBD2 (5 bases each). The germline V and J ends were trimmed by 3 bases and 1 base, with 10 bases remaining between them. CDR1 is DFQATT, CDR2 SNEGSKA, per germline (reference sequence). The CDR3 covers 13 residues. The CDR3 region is CSAREDISYEQYF. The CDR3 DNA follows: TGCAGTGCTAGGGAGGACATTTCCTACGAGCAGTACTTC.

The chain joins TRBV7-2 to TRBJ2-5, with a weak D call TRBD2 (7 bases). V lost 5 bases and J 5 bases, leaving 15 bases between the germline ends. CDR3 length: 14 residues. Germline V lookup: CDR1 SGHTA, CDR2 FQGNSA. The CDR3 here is CASSIGGRVETQYF. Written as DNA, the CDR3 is TGTGCCAGCAGCATCGGGGGGCGGGTGGAGACCCAGTACTTC.

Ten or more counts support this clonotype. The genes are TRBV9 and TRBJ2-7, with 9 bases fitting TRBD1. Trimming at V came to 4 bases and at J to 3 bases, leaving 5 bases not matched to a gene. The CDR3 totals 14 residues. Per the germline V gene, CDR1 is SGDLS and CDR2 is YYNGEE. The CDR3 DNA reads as TGTGCCAGCAGCACCCGGACAGGGGACTACGAGCAGTACTTC. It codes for CASSTRTGDYEQYF.

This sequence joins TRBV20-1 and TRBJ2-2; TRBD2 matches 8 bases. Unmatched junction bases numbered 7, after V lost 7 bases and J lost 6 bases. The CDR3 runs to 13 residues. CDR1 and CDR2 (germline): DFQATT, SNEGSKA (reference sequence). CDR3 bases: TGCAGTGGCCAGCGGGAGATCTCCGGGGAGCTGTTTTTT. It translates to CSGQREISGELFF.

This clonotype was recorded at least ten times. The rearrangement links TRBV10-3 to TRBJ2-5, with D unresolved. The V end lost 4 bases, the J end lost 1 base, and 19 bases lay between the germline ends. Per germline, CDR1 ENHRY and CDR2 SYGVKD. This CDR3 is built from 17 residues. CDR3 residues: CAISGRMATGGQETQYF. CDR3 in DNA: TGTGCCATCAGTGGCCGAATGGCTACCGGTGGCCAAGAGACCCAGTACTTC.

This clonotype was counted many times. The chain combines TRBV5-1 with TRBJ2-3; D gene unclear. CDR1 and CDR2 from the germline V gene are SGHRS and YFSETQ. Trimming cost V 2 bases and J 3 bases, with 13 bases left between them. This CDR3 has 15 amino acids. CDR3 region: CASSFGIVGTDTQYF. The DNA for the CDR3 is TGCGCCAGCAGCTTCGGTATCGTTGGGACAGATACGCAGTATTTT.

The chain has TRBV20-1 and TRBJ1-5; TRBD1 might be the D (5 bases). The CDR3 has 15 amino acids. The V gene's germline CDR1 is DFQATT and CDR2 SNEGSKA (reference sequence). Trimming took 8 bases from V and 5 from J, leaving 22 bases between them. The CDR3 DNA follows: TGCAGTCCTTTATTACAGGAGTGGTGGGATCAGCCCCAGCATTTT. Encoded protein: CSPLLQEWWDQPQHF.